These 28 T cell receptor beta chains were sequenced from one sample in a study of regulatory T cells in long-lasting Graves disease. With iRepertoire HTBI primers and Arm-PCR of CDR3 regions, TCR beta libraries were built. TCRdb redid the calling of the multiplex PCR reads with MiXCR, one entry per CDR3 protein. The sample lists roughly 350,000 distinct CDR3 sequences, about a sixth seen once, with approximately 30% in the top ten. As to time point: newly diagnosed GD, antithyroid drugs for less than 3 months. PBMC-derived RNA was used for the TCR library. This same sample was also taken into another study, of T cells in Graves' hyperthyroidism and ophthalmopathy.

Here the sequenced sample was peripheral blood mononuclear cells (PBMCs), taken at new diagnosis, from a patient treated with antithyroid drugs. These TCRs come from a man aged 35-49 years with Graves disease.

Regarding this clonotype: This sequence is one base from a far larger clone and is likely a read error. The chain has TRBV7-2 and TRBJ2-1; D call uncertain. The last part of the DNA fits TRBJ2-3 better; the J call may be wrong. This CDR3 is built from 13 residues. Germline V gene sequence: CDR1 SGHTA, CDR2 FQGNSA. CDR3: CASSLDMANTQYF. The DNA of the CDR3 is TGTGCCAGCAGCTTAGATATGGCCAATACGCAGTATTTT.

This clonotype was counted at least ten times. The CDR3 coding sequence is TGTGCCAGCAGCTCCTACAGGGGGCGATCCTACGAGCAGTACTTC. It specifies CASSSYRGRSYEQYF. The chain combines TRBV7-8 with TRBJ2-7, with 9 bases fitting TRBD1. V lost 4 bases to trimming and J lost 1 base; unmatched junction nucleotides: 5. The CDR3 consists of 15 residues. From germline, CDR1 is SGHVS and CDR2 FQNEAQ.

This clonotype was counted at least ten times. CDR3 bases: TGCGCCAGCAGCTTGGCTGCGGACCCGCACATTCAGTACTTC. Translating it yields CASSLAADPHIQYF. This sequence joins TRBV5-1 and TRBJ2-4, with no clear D. Germline V gene lookup returns CDR1 SGHRS and CDR2 YFSETQ. The CDR3 spans 14 residues. With 0 bases removed from V and 8 bases from J, the gap between germline ends came to 12 bases.

This clonotype was observed many times. The V and J genes are TRBV6-1 and TRBJ2-5; D unresolved. Trimming removed 3 bases from V and 5 bases from J, with 10 bases in between. The CDR3 is 13 residues long. Looked up from germline, CDR1 is MNHNS and CDR2 is SASEGT. The CDR3 sequence is CASSDPARETQYF. In DNA form, the CDR3 reads TGTGCCAGCAGTGACCCAGCGAGGGAGACCCAGTACTTC.

This clonotype was counted at least ten times. The chain uses TRBV7-3 and TRBJ2-1; D gene uncertain. The germline V and J ends were trimmed by 5 bases and 8 bases, with 13 bases remaining between them. CDR1 and CDR2 from the germline V gene are SGHTA and FQGTGA. The length of the CDR3 is 13 residues. In DNA form, the CDR3 reads TGTGCCAGCAGCCCCGGCCGGGCGGATGAGCAGTTCTTC. Translated, it gives CASSPGRADEQFF.

This clonotype appeared a few times. This may come from a read error, since a much larger clone is one base off. The chain employs TRBV18 and TRBJ2-7; 8 bases are a match to TRBD1. This CDR3 contains 14 residues. Trimming cost V 3 bases and J 6 bases; bases outside gene matches: 7. Germline CDR1 is KGHSH and CDR2 is LQKENI. Written as DNA, the CDR3 is TGTGCCAGCTCACCCTCCGGACAGGGAGCCGAGCAGTACTTC. It translates to CASSPSGQGAEQYF.

This clonotype was recorded many times. The rearrangement uses TRBV20-1 and TRBJ1-1; 8 nucleotides match TRBD1. The CDR3 length is 14 residues. From germline, CDR1 is DFQATT and CDR2 SNEGSKA (reference sequence). The V gene end was trimmed by 6 bases and the J gene end by 2 bases; junction bases not matched to a gene: 8. This CDR3 reads CSAASGQGNTEAFF. Written as DNA, the CDR3 is TGCAGTGCCGCATCCGGACAGGGTAACACTGAAGCTTTCTTT.

This clonotype has more than one count but fewer than ten. This rearrangement joins TRBV4-3 to TRBJ2-5; D gene ambiguous. Germline CDR1 LGHNA, CDR2 YSLEER. The CDR3 consists of 12 residues. Trimming cost V 4 bases and J 10 bases, with 13 bases left between them. The CDR3 DNA reads as TGCGCCAGCAGCCCCGACAAGAAGATCCAGTACTTC. Translation: CASSPDKKIQYF.

This clonotype was picked up a small number of times. The chain has TRBV28 and TRBJ1-1; D perhaps matches TRBD1 (6 bases). The CDR3 is 16 amino acids. V was clipped by 5 bases and J by 4 bases, with 20 bases between them. Germline V gene data show CDR1 as MDHEN and CDR2 as SYDVKM. CDR3 DNA sequence: TGTGCCAGCAGTCCCCTGCGGCAGGGGATGGCCACTGAAGCTTTCTTT. As protein: CASSPLRQGMATEAFF. Drawing the rest from reference TRBV28 and TRBJ1-1, the complete variable domain is DVKVTQSSRYLVKRTGEKVFLECVQDMDHENMFWYRQDPGLGLRLIYFSYDVKMKEKGDIPEGYSVSREKKERFSLILESASTNQTSMYLCASSPLRQGMATEAFFGQGTRLTVV.

The table lists this clonotype with many counts. V gene TRBV6-4 combines with J gene TRBJ1-6; D is possibly TRBD1 (5 bases). CDR1 MRHNA and CDR2 SNTAGT come from the germline V gene. The CDR3 loop spans 14 amino acids. The CDR3 protein is CATQVGRVNSPLHF. CDR3 nucleotide sequence: TGTGCAACCCAGGTGGGACGGGTTAATTCACCCCTCCACTTT.

This clonotype was seen a handful of times. V gene TRBV29-1 combines with J gene TRBJ2-1; 8 bases map to TRBD2. Germline V gene data show CDR1 as SQVTM and CDR2 as ANQGSEA. With V trimmed by 0 bases and J by 9 bases, 10 bases remained unmatched. There are 15 residues in the CDR3. The DNA for the CDR3 is TGCAGCGTTGAAGAGAGCGGGGGCCCATCTGGTGAGCAGTTCTTC. The encoded protein is CSVEESGGPSGEQFF.

This clonotype was seen ten or more times. This chain uses TRBV12-3 or TRBV12-4 with TRBJ1-1, with D possibly being TRBD1 (6 bases). This CDR3 is built from 17 residues. V lost 2 bases, J lost 2 bases, and 18 bases lay in between. CDR3 in DNA: TGTGCCAGCAGTTTACCCCCGTTGGCAGGGGAAAACACTGAAGCTTTCTTT. Protein sequence: CASSLPPLAGENTEAFF.

CDR3 region: CASSPGLNQETQYF. The CDR3 region has the DNA TGTGCCAGCTCCCCGGGACTAAATCAAGAGACCCAGTACTTC. The V gene is TRBV18, the J gene TRBJ2-5; TRBD2 matches 7 bases. Losses at the gene ends were 6 bases for V and 2 bases for J; bases not matched to a gene: 6. Germline CDR1 is KGHSH and CDR2 is LQKENI. CDR3 size: 14 residues.

This clonotype was recorded at least ten times. V and J are TRBV5-4 and TRBJ2-3; D is undetermined. This CDR3 contains 15 residues. Trimming stripped 0 bases from V and 0 bases from J, with 8 bases between. Germline CDR1 and CDR2: SGHNT and YYREEE (reference sequence). The CDR3 region is CASSLGAVSTDTQYF. CDR3 DNA: TGTGCCAGCAGCTTGGGGGCAGTGAGCACAGATACGCAGTATTTT.

Ten or more counts support this clonotype. One end of the junction does not line up with germline, which may come from a read error. The chain couples TRBV6-1 to TRBJ2-3; D perhaps matches TRBD2 (5 bases). The germline CDR1 and CDR2 sequences are MNHNS and SASEGT. This CDR3 has 14 residues. Written as DNA, the CDR3 is TGTGCCAGCATGGATAGCGCCTCCACAGATACGCGGTATTTT. Its translation is CASMDSASTDTRYF.

Notes on this clonotype: This could be a read error, since a much larger clone is one nucleotide away. The V and J genes are TRBV11-2 and TRBJ1-5, with D perhaps TRBD1 (6 bases). This CDR3 is built from 13 residues. In germline, CDR1 is SGHAT, CDR2 FQNNGV. CDR3 sequence reads: CAGSRWTDQPQHF. The CDR3 DNA sequence: TGTGCCGGCAGCCGATGGACAGATCAGCCCCAGCATTTT.

J is TRBJ2-3 and V is TRBV2; D is unresolved. V shed 6 bases and J shed 11 bases, with 18 bases lying between them. The CDR3 contains 13 residues. CDR1 SNHLY and CDR2 FYNNEI come from the germline V gene. CDR3 loop: CASRNIVAPMQYF. The CDR3, as DNA: TGTGCCAGCAGAAATATAGTGGCCCCGATGCAGTATTTT. Complete variable domain (other parts from reference TRBV2 and TRBJ2-3): EPEVTQTPSHQVTQMGQEVILRCVPISNHLYFYWYRQILGQKVEFLVSFYNNEISEKSEIFDDQFSVERPDGSNFTLKIRSTKLEDSAMYFCASRNIVAPMQYFGPGTRLTVL.

This clonotype was observed a handful of times. A much larger clone is a single base away; this may be a read error. The V and J genes are TRBV6-2 or TRBV6-3 and TRBJ2-6; a weak D match, TRBD1 (5 bases). Germline V CDR1 and CDR2: MNHEY, SVGEGT. The CDR3 is 15 residues long. CDR3: CACSADSSGANVLTF. The CDR3 coding sequence is TGTGCCTGCAGTGCCGACAGTTCTGGGGCCAACGTCCTGACTTTC.

This clonotype was seen at least ten times. The chain employs TRBV27 and TRBJ1-1, with TRBD1 as a possible D gene (6 bases). The CDR3 is 15 residues long. V lost 0 bases and J lost 3, with 11 bases in between. Germline loops: CDR1 MNHEY, CDR2 SMNVEV (reference sequence). In DNA form, the CDR3 reads TGTGCCAGCAGTTTATCGAAGGCAGGGGACACTGAAGCTTTCTTT. Protein sequence: CASSLSKAGDTEAFF.

This clonotype was recorded many times. The V call is TRBV11-2, the J call TRBJ2-7; maybe TRBD1 (7 bases). The CDR3 covers 15 residues. CDR1 is SGHAT, CDR2 FQNNGV, per germline. With 8 bases removed from V and 7 bases from J, the gap between germline ends came to 24 bases. In DNA, the CDR3 is TGTGCCAGCGGCCCCGGAGGGGGCGGACGTCGGGAGCAGTACTTC. Translating it yields CASGPGGGGRREQYF.

This clonotype was seen at least ten times. The chain combines TRBV20-1 with TRBJ2-3; D ambiguous. The CDR3 is 12 amino acids. V lost 3 bases to trimming and J lost 2 bases, with 6 bases between them. Germline V CDR1 and CDR2: DFQATT, SNEGSKA (reference sequence). The CDR3 sequence: CSASPSTDTQYF. The CDR3 nucleotides read TGCAGTGCTAGCCCCTCCACAGATACGCAGTATTTT.

The chain links TRBV4-2 to TRBJ2-1, with 7 bases lining up with TRBD2. Germline CDR1 reads LGHNA; CDR2 reads YNFKEQ. V shed 1 base, J shed 9 bases, and the junction held 6 bases outside the gene matches. The CDR3 extends over 14 amino acids. CDR3 in amino acids: CASSQVGGVVEQFF. For the CDR3, the DNA is TGTGCCAGCAGCCAAGTGGGGGGGGTAGTTGAGCAGTTCTTC.

This clonotype has a handful of counts. The chain couples TRBV5-1 to TRBJ2-3, with 10 bases that match TRBD2. V was clipped by 0 bases and J by 5 bases; unmatched bases: 9. This CDR3 spans 17 amino acids. Germline lookup yields CDR1 SGHRS and CDR2 YFSETQ. The CDR3 protein is CASSLEPSGGGGDTQYF. For the CDR3, the DNA is TGCGCCAGCAGCTTGGAACCCAGCGGGGGGGGCGGAGATACGCAGTATTTT.

This clonotype showed up many times. The chain combines TRBV7-2 with TRBJ2-7; 7 nucleotides align to TRBD2. There are 13 residues in the CDR3. V lost 5 bases to trimming and J lost 7 bases; unmatched junction nucleotides: 8. CDR1 and CDR2 (germline): SGHTA, FQGNSA. Written as DNA, the CDR3 is TGTGCCAGCAGCGCCCGGGGGGTTCAGGAGCAGTACTTC. This encodes CASSARGVQEQYF.

The sample holds many counts of this clonotype. At one end, the junction sequence differs from germline, possibly due to a read error. The genes are TRBV5-1 and TRBJ2-3; 9 nucleotides agree with TRBD1. The germline CDR1 and CDR2 sequences are SGHRS and YFSETQ. This CDR3 spans 15 amino acids. The CDR3 loop reads CASSLGGTGPDTQYF. The CDR3 region has the DNA TGTGCCAGCAGCTTGGGCGGGACAGGGCCAGATACGCAGTATTTT.

This clonotype was seen a handful of times. The chain couples TRBV4-1 to TRBJ1-5; 10 positions agree with TRBD1. Trimming removed 4 bases from V and 9 bases from J; junction bases left unmatched: 6. The germline gives CDR1 MGHRA, CDR2 YSYEKL. CDR3 size: 14 residues. Here the CDR3 reads CASSRGTGVSPQHF. In nucleotides, the CDR3 is TGCGCCAGCAGCCGAGGGACAGGGGTGTCGCCCCAGCATTTT.

The table lists this clonotype with a few counts. Written as DNA, the CDR3 is TGTGCCAGCAGCCAAGATCCTAGCGGGGTCTCCTACGAGCAGTACTTC. It is translated as CASSQDPSGVSYEQYF. The rearrangement links TRBV4-2 to TRBJ2-7, with TRBD2 matching 9 bases. Losses at the gene ends were 0 bases for V and 0 bases for J; bases not matched to a gene: 3. Germline V gene sequence: CDR1 LGHNA, CDR2 YNFKEQ. The CDR3 totals 16 residues.

This clonotype was seen a handful of times. The V and J genes are TRBV24-1 and TRBJ1-2, with D possibly being TRBD1 (6 bases). The CDR3 is 13 residues long. Germline CDR1 and CDR2: KGHDR and SFDVKD. V gave up 3 bases and J gave up 3 bases, with 7 bases separating them. The CDR3 loop is CATSDGQYYGYTF. DNA of the CDR3: TGTGCCACCAGTGATGGACAGTACTATGGCTACACCTTC.